The 19 T cell receptor beta chains reported below all come from one sample, sequenced in a study of blood T cell repertoires in COVID-19. Produced via immunoSEQ multiplex PCR; TCRdb's table is partial and in-frame only. The sample shows 95,000 to 150,000 clones, 82% of them seen only once. The sequenced sample consisted of peripheral blood. The receptors stem from a human donor in a cohort sampled during active COVID-19.

V and J are TRBV3-1 (or the pseudogene TRBV3-2) and TRBJ1-1; TRBD1 is a possible D gene (6 bases). Germline values: CDR1 LGHDT, CDR2 YNNKEL (reference sequence). Between the trimmed V and J ends, which lost 5 bases and 3 bases, there was a span of 10 bases. The CDR3 is made up of 13 amino acids. CDR3 sequence: CASSETGYTEAFF. CDR3 DNA: TGTGCCAGCAGCGAGACAGGATACACTGAAGCTTTCTTT.

The chain recombines TRBV7-2 with TRBJ2-7; 10 bases line up with TRBD1. V lost 5 bases to trimming and J lost 0 bases; unmatched junction nucleotides: 4. Looked up from germline, CDR1 is SGHTA and CDR2 is FQGNSA. The CDR3 loop spans 15 amino acids. CDR3 protein: CASSLRTGGSYEQYF. Written as DNA, the CDR3 is TGTGCCAGCAGCCTACGGACAGGGGGCTCCTACGAGCAGTACTTC.

The chain couples TRBV3-1 (or the pseudogene TRBV3-2) to TRBJ2-2; tentative D call: TRBD2 (7 bases). Trimming shortened V by 3 bases and J by 6 bases, and 23 bases separated the two germline ends. CDR3 size: 18 residues. Germline CDR1 reads LGHDT; CDR2 reads YNNKEL (reference sequence). This chain's CDR3 is CASSHPTGLEVLAGELFF. The CDR3 DNA follows: TGTGCCAGCAGCCACCCGACAGGACTAGAGGTCCTGGCCGGGGAGCTGTTTTTT.

This clone was seen just once. The V call is TRBV5-4, the J call TRBJ2-3, with D hard to call. CDR1 and CDR2 (germline): SGHNT, YYREEE (reference sequence). Trimming took 0 bases from V and 4 from J, leaving 9 bases between them. This CDR3 is built from 14 residues. The CDR3 loop reads CASSLGTRADTQYF. CDR3 DNA sequence: TGTGCCAGCAGCTTGGGTACCCGGGCAGATACGCAGTATTTT.

The chain links TRBV7-2 to TRBJ2-5, with 11 nucleotides matching TRBD2. The J segment lost 4 bases and the V segment lost 5 bases, leaving 9 bases of the junction unmatched. CDR1 and CDR2 (germline): SGHTA, FQGNSA. The CDR3 totals 16 residues. The CDR3 DNA sequence: TGTGCCAGCAGCCGTAGCGGGGGGGCAGTCCGAGAGACCCAGTACTTC. Its translation is CASSRSGGAVRETQYF.

This chain uses TRBV6-5 with TRBJ2-7, with 7 bases that match TRBD2. Germline V gives CDR1 MNHEY, CDR2 SVGAGI. The V gene end was trimmed by 0 bases and the J gene end by 0 bases; junction bases not matched to a gene: 5. This CDR3 contains 16 residues. The CDR3, as DNA: TGTGCCAGCAGTTACTCGACGAGCGGGGACTCCTACGAGCAGTACTTC. It codes for CASSYSTSGDSYEQYF.

The DNA for the CDR3 is TGTGCCACCAGCACTGGGGAGAGGGTGCGGGAGACCCAGTACTTC. Translation: CATSTGERVRETQYF. The chain is built from TRBV15 and TRBJ2-5; maybe TRBD2 (5 bases). V shed 4 bases and J shed 5 bases, with 17 bases lying between them. The CDR3 covers 15 residues. Per germline, CDR1 LNHNV and CDR2 YYDKDF (reference sequence).

This clone has a single count. The chain has TRBV19 and TRBJ2-2; 11 nucleotides align to TRBD2. Germline V gene data show CDR1 as LNHDA and CDR2 as SQIVND (reference sequence). This CDR3 spans 15 amino acids. V trimming: 7 bases; J trimming: 1 base; junction bases outside the gene matches: 2. The CDR3 region is CASTGLAGNTGELFF. In DNA form, the CDR3 reads TGTGCCAGTACAGGACTAGCGGGGAACACCGGGGAGCTGTTTTTT. The full variable domain, completed using reference TRBV19 and TRBJ2-2, is DGGITQSPKYLFRKEGQNVTLSCEQNLNHDAMYWYRQDPGQGLRLIYYSQIVNDFQKGDIAEGYSVSREKKESFPLTVTSAQKNPTAFYLCASTGLAGNTGELFFGEGSRLTVL.

This chain uses TRBV5-1 with TRBJ2-1, with 8 bases fitting TRBD2. CDR1 is SGHRS, CDR2 YFSETQ, per germline. J was trimmed by 8 bases and V by 4 bases; bases with no gene match: 8. CDR3 size: 14 residues. The CDR3 here is CASSRGTRRDEQFF. CDR3 in DNA: TGCGCCAGCAGCCGAGGGACTAGGAGGGATGAGCAGTTCTTC.

J is TRBJ2-7 and V is TRBV7-2; 10 bases map to TRBD2. The CDR3 is 15 residues long. CDR1 and CDR2 (germline): SGHTA, FQGNSA. Trimming at V came to 2 bases and at J to 4 bases, leaving 5 bases not matched to a gene. The CDR3 coding sequence is TGTGCCAGCAGCTTAAGGACAGCGGGGGGGTACGAGCAGTACTTC. The encoded protein is CASSLRTAGGYEQYF.

The rearrangement uses TRBV4-3 and TRBJ2-2; perhaps TRBD1 as D (6 bases). Germline V CDR1 and CDR2: LGHNA, YSLEER. This CDR3 has 18 amino acids. Deletions cut 4 bases from V and 1 base from J, with 19 bases between. Here the CDR3 DNA reads TGCGCCAGCAGCCGCAGTATCCTAACAGGGTGGAACACCGGGGAGCTGTTTTTT. Amino acids: CASSRSILTGWNTGELFF.

The chain recombines TRBV2 with TRBJ2-1; no clear D gene. The ends were cut back, 5 bases at V and 4 bases at J, with 6 bases in the middle. The CDR3 is made up of 12 amino acids. Per germline, CDR1 SNHLY and CDR2 FYNNEI. The CDR3 loop reads CASSLTYNEQFF. The CDR3 DNA follows: TGTGCCAGCAGTTTAACTTACAATGAGCAGTTCTTC. Looking up the rest from reference TRBV2 and TRBJ2-1 gives the full variable domain: EPEVTQTPSHQVTQMGQEVILRCVPISNHLYFYWYRQILGQKVEFLVSFYNNEISEKSEIFDDQFSVERPDGSNFTLKIRSTKLEDSAMYFCASSLTYNEQFFGPGTRLTVL.

The rearrangement joins TRBV21-1 to TRBJ2-7; TRBD1 is the table's D call, not checked against the DNA. TRBV21-1 is assigned pseudogene status. The CDR3 contains 13 residues. The CDR3 nucleotides read TGTGCCAGCAGCGGGACAGGACCCTACGAGCAGTACTTC. Translating it yields CASSGTGPYEQYF.

The CDR3 spells CASSEAQGQQPQHF. The DNA of the CDR3 is TGTGCCAGCAGTGAAGCGCAGGGTCAACAGCCCCAGCATTTT. This chain links TRBV6-1 with TRBJ1-5, with D possibly TRBD1 on 5 matching bases. This CDR3 is 14 amino acids long. Trimming removed 0 bases from V and 7 bases from J, with 10 bases in between. The germline CDR1 and CDR2 sequences are MNHNS and SASEGT.

The chain employs TRBV5-1 and TRBJ2-5, with 9 bases that match TRBD1. The CDR3 totals 15 residues. Looked up from germline, CDR1 is SGHRS and CDR2 is YFSETQ. V shed 0 bases and J 5 bases; nucleotides not matched to a gene: 5. CDR3: CASSLGGQGSETQYF. DNA of the CDR3: TGCGCCAGCAGCTTGGGGGGACAGGGAAGTGAGACCCAGTACTTC.

The chain links TRBV11-2 to TRBJ2-7; a possible D gene is TRBD2 (6 bases). Between the trimmed V and J ends, which lost 6 bases and 1 base, there was a span of 13 bases. The CDR3 runs to 14 residues. Germline CDR1 SGHAT, CDR2 FQNNGV. The CDR3 protein is CASREGQGSYEQYF. CDR3 in DNA: TGTGCCAGCAGGGAGGGGCAGGGTTCCTACGAGCAGTACTTC.

Here the CDR3 reads CASSDTGRDEQYF. Written as DNA, the CDR3 is TGTGCCAGCAGTGACACAGGGAGGGACGAGCAGTACTTC. The V gene is TRBV6-1, the J gene TRBJ2-7; D is possibly TRBD2 (7 bases). Trimming cost V 3 bases and J 5 bases, with 11 bases left between them. The CDR3 length is 13 residues. CDR1 and CDR2 (germline): MNHNS, SASEGT.

The chain uses TRBV14 and TRBJ2-7, with TRBD2 as a possible D gene (6 bases). Germline lookup yields CDR1 SGHDN and CDR2 FVKESK. The CDR3 consists of 15 residues. The V and J ends lost 0 bases and 1 base respectively, with 10 bases between them. CDR3 in amino acids: CASSQDLAGSYEQYF. CDR3 bases: TGTGCCAGCAGCCAAGATCTTGCGGGATCCTACGAGCAGTACTTC.

This clone was detected once. The chain couples TRBV7-2 to TRBJ2-7; weak D call: TRBD2 (6 bases). Germline loops: CDR1 SGHTA, CDR2 FQGNSA. V dropped 5 bases and J dropped 1 base, with 12 bases sitting between them. The CDR3 has 14 amino acids. The CDR3 DNA reads as TGTGCCAGCAGCGGTTTCGGGGGTTCCTACGAGCAGTACTTC. Its translation is CASSGFGGSYEQYF.